This entry concerns a single T cell receptor (beta chain). This record belongs to a study of blood T cell repertoires in COVID-19. Germline assignment: CDR1 MDHEN and CDR2 SYDVKM. V was trimmed by 7 bases and J by 1 base, leaving 10 bases between them. The CDR3 loop spans 13 amino acids. Some clones are missing from TCRdb's copy, which holds only in-frame ones; the method was immunoSEQ multiplex PCR. The repertoire has around 440,000 clones, 88% of them found once; the top ten carry over 10%. The chain uses TRBV28 and TRBJ1-1; D is undetermined. The clonotype comes from a woman aged 50 to 65 with COVID-19, enrolled during active disease. The source material was peripheral blood. This CDR3 reads CASILTRNTEAFF. The DNA of the CDR3 is TGTGCCAGCATCCTTACTCGGAACACTGAAGCTTTCTTT.